The 27 T cell receptor beta chains given below trace back to one sample, sequenced in a study of shared clonotypes between healthy human individuals. The data were produced by immunoSEQ multiplex PCR, yet TCRdb's version contains in-frame clones alone and is incomplete. The data show approximately 720,000 clones, more than 70% seen once. The sequencing sample was made of memory CD4+ T cells sorted from blood. Documented subset: CD45RA-negative fraction. Receptor source: a woman aged 25 to 39 in good health.

The chain couples TRBV28 to TRBJ2-7; no definite D call. The length of the CDR3 is 13 residues. From germline, CDR1 is MDHEN and CDR2 SYDVKM. V lost 8 bases to trimming and J lost 0 bases, with 11 bases between them. In DNA form, the CDR3 reads TGTGCCAGCCGTGAGAGTATCTCCTACGAGCAGTACTTC. As protein: CASRESISYEQYF. The full variable domain, completed using reference TRBV28 and TRBJ2-7, is DVKVTQSSRYLVKRTGEKVFLECVQDMDHENMFWYRQDPGLGLRLIYFSYDVKMKEKGDIPEGYSVSREKKERFSLILESASTNQTSMYLCASRESISYEQYFGPGTRLTVT.

V usage is TRBV18 and J usage is TRBJ1-5; D is possibly TRBD1 (6 bases). CDR3 length equals 16 residues. Between the trimmed V and J ends, which lost 0 bases and 7 bases, there was a span of 16 bases. CDR1 is KGHSH, CDR2 LQKENI, per germline. CDR3 sequence: CASSPPGTPDRQPQHF. CDR3 nucleotide sequence: TGTGCCAGCTCACCACCGGGGACACCTGACCGGCAGCCCCAGCATTTT.

Only one count was recorded for this clone. The rearrangement links TRBV5-1 to TRBJ2-5; 11 bases line up with TRBD2. The germline V gene encodes CDR1 SGHRS and CDR2 YFSETQ. The junction had 5 bases not matched to a gene; V was cut back by 2 bases and J by 5 bases. This CDR3 contains 15 residues. CDR3 residues: CASSLRSGRGETQYF. The DNA of the CDR3 is TGCGCCAGCAGCTTACGTAGCGGGAGGGGGGAGACCCAGTACTTC. Full variable domain (remainder filled in from reference TRBV5-1 and TRBJ2-5): KAGVTQTPRYLIKTRGQQVTLSCSPISGHRSVSWYQQTPGQGLQFLFEYFSETQRNKGNFPGRFSGRQFSNSRSEMNVSTLELGDSALYLCASSLRSGRGETQYFGPGTRLLVL.

This clone was detected only once. V gene TRBV5-1 combines with J gene TRBJ2-3; 10 positions match TRBD1. Trimming at V came to 6 bases and at J to 8 bases, leaving 12 bases not matched to a gene. Germline loops: CDR1 SGHRS, CDR2 YFSETQ. CDR3 size: 15 residues. CDR3 in DNA: TGCGCCAGCACCCTAGGACAGGGGGACACGGGTACGCAGTATTTT. As protein: CASTLGQGDTGTQYF.

The J gene is TRBJ2-1, the V gene TRBV19, with 10 bases that match TRBD2. Germline assignment: CDR1 LNHDA and CDR2 SQIVND (reference sequence). The V gene end was trimmed by 4 bases and the J gene end by 6 bases; junction bases not matched to a gene: 3. The CDR3 runs 14 residues. The CDR3 spells CASSSLAGVNEQFF. The CDR3 coding sequence is TGTGCCAGTAGTAGCCTAGCGGGAGTCAATGAGCAGTTCTTC.

This sequence joins TRBV18 and TRBJ1-1; no firm D call. The CDR3 covers 15 residues. V lost 0 bases, J lost 4 bases, and 12 bases lay in between. Germline-derived CDR1 and CDR2 are KGHSH and LQKENI. The chain's CDR3 is CASSPPVRPGTEAFF. CDR3 nucleotide sequence: TGTGCCAGCTCACCACCGGTACGGCCGGGCACTGAAGCTTTCTTT.

The rearrangement joins TRBV2 to TRBJ1-1; D is uncertain. The CDR3 loop spans 14 amino acids. Between the trimmed V and J ends, which lost 4 bases and 7 bases, there was a span of 16 bases. Germline V gene lookup returns CDR1 SNHLY and CDR2 FYNNEI. CDR3: CASSAQGPWDEAFF. The CDR3, as DNA: TGTGCCAGCAGTGCTCAAGGTCCCTGGGATGAAGCTTTCTTT.

This clone was detected once. The genes are TRBV7-3 and TRBJ2-1; the D gene is possibly TRBD2 (6 bases). The V end was cut by 3 bases, the J end by 8 bases, with 20 bases between. Germline V gene lookup returns CDR1 SGHTA and CDR2 FQGTGA. The CDR3 sequence is 16 residues long. This chain's CDR3 is CASSFRSRGMGDEQFF. CDR3 bases: TGTGCCAGCAGCTTTCGCTCTCGCGGGATGGGCGATGAGCAGTTCTTC.

This sequence joins TRBV28 and TRBJ1-5; 9 bases are shared with TRBD1. The germline V gene encodes CDR1 MDHEN and CDR2 SYDVKM. The CDR3 has 15 amino acids. The J segment lost 5 bases and the V segment lost 3 bases, leaving 5 bases of the junction unmatched. CDR3: CASSFVQGAYQPQHF. In nucleotides, the CDR3 is TGTGCCAGCAGTTTCGTACAGGGGGCCTATCAGCCCCAGCATTTT.

The chain recombines TRBV6-6 with TRBJ2-4; 10 nucleotides match TRBD1. V lost 0 bases, J lost 13 bases, and 9 bases stayed unmatched. The CDR3 consists of 15 residues. Germline V gene data show CDR1 as MNHNY and CDR2 as SVGAGI (reference sequence). This CDR3 reads CASSYSRTGGVRQYF. In DNA, the CDR3 is TGTGCCAGCAGTTACTCTAGGACAGGGGGTGTCCGACAGTACTTC.

The V gene is TRBV2, the J gene TRBJ1-5, with 8 bases matching TRBD1. CDR1 and CDR2 from the germline V gene are SNHLY and FYNNEI. V was pared by 6 bases and J by 6 bases, with 10 bases of the junction left unmatched. This CDR3 has 15 residues. This CDR3 reads CASSFGQGLVQPQHF. The CDR3 bases are TGTGCCAGCAGCTTCGGACAGGGCCTGGTTCAGCCCCAGCATTTT.

The chain links TRBV6-1 to TRBJ1-1; D ambiguous. The germline V and J ends were trimmed by 2 bases and 0 bases, with 7 bases remaining between them. The germline V gene encodes CDR1 MNHNS and CDR2 SASEGT. This CDR3 is built from 14 residues. CDR3 in DNA: TGTGCCAGCAGTGAATCGGGCTTGAACACTGAAGCTTTCTTT. Translating it yields CASSESGLNTEAFF.

This chain links TRBV4-1 with TRBJ1-4; TRBD1 aligns across 10 bases. In germline, CDR1 is MGHRA, CDR2 YSYEKL. Unmatched junction bases numbered 5, after V lost 0 bases and J lost 7 bases. The CDR3 contains 16 residues. This CDR3 reads CASSQERQGAREKLFF. CDR3 DNA: TGCGCCAGCAGCCAAGAGAGACAGGGGGCCCGTGAAAAACTGTTTTTT.

This chain connects TRBV5-1 to TRBJ2-1; D not certain. V lost 2 bases and J lost 0, with 9 bases in between. The CDR3 loop spans 15 amino acids. CDR1 and CDR2 (germline): SGHRS, YFSETQ. The CDR3: CASSLSSNSYNEQFF. The CDR3 DNA is TGCGCCAGCAGCTTAAGCTCGAACTCCTACAATGAGCAGTTCTTC.

This sequence joins TRBV5-1 and TRBJ1-2; 10 nucleotides match TRBD1. The V segment lost 1 base and the J segment 5 bases; nucleotides outside the gene matches: 14. This CDR3 spans 18 amino acids. The germline V gene has CDR1 SGHRS and CDR2 YFSETQ. In nucleotides, the CDR3 is TGCGCCAGCAGCTTGATGCCCCGGGACAGGGGCGGTCAATATGGCTACACCTTC. This translates into CASSLMPRDRGGQYGYTF.

J is TRBJ2-7 and V is TRBV4-2; D is unresolved. The germline gives CDR1 LGHNA, CDR2 YNFKEQ. Trimming shortened V by 2 bases and J by 5 bases, and 16 bases separated the two germline ends. The CDR3 is 15 residues long. CDR3: CASSQSGLTYHEQYF. CDR3 nucleotide sequence: TGTGCCAGCAGCCAATCAGGTCTAACGTACCACGAGCAGTACTTC.

This rearrangement joins TRBV28 to TRBJ2-1; 15 positions agree with TRBD2. The CDR3 covers 14 residues. The germline V gene encodes CDR1 MDHEN and CDR2 SYDVKM. With 9 bases clipped from V and 15 bases from J, the junction kept 12 bases outside the gene matches. In DNA form, the CDR3 reads TGTGCCAGTAGACCGGGACTAGCGGGGGGTTTCTGGTTCTTC. Protein product: CASRPGLAGGFWFF.

The V and J genes are TRBV5-1 and TRBJ1-2; D gene unclear. V lost 3 bases, J lost 0 bases, and 6 bases lay in between. This CDR3 is 13 amino acids long. CDR1 and CDR2 from the germline V gene are SGHRS and YFSETQ. In nucleotides, the CDR3 is TGCGCCAGCAGCTGGACTACTAACTATGGCTACACCTTC. Its protein product is CASSWTTNYGYTF.

The J gene is TRBJ2-1, the V gene TRBV20-1; no reliable D call. CDR1 DFQATT and CDR2 SNEGSKA come from the germline V gene (reference sequence). Deletions cut 3 bases from V and 5 bases from J, with 5 bases between. The CDR3 has 11 residues. CDR3 DNA sequence: TGCAGTGCTAGTCGAAACAATGAGCAGTTCTTC. It specifies CSASRNNEQFF.

A single count supports this clone. The chain uses TRBV25-1 and TRBJ1-4; D perhaps matches TRBD1 (6 bases). CDR1 is MGHDK and CDR2 is SYGVNS in the germline V gene. This CDR3 contains 14 residues. V was shortened by 7 bases and J by 7 bases, with 16 bases between the two germline ends. The CDR3 loop reads CASTEGGAGEKLFF. The CDR3 DNA reads as TGTGCCAGCACTGAGGGGGGGGCAGGTGAAAAACTGTTTTTT.

The chain combines TRBV7-9 with TRBJ1-4; a weak D match, TRBD1 (5 bases). Trimming removed 5 bases from V and 0 bases from J, with 16 bases in between. The CDR3 spans 17 residues. Germline CDR1 is SEHNR and CDR2 is FQNEAQ (reference sequence). CDR3 residues: CASSVSMWDATNEKLFF. CDR3 DNA sequence: TGTGCCAGCAGCGTCTCGATGTGGGACGCAACTAATGAAAAACTGTTTTTT.

This clone was found once. The chain carries TRBV28 and TRBJ2-7; weak D call: TRBD1 (6 bases). CDR3 length: 14 amino acids. Germline CDR1 reads MDHEN; CDR2 reads SYDVKM. V lost 3 bases and J 2 bases, leaving 11 bases between the germline ends. CDR3 sequence: CASSLMDSAYEQYF. CDR3 coding DNA: TGTGCCAGCAGTTTGATGGACAGTGCCTACGAGCAGTACTTC.

The rearrangement joins TRBV11-3 to TRBJ2-1; 8 nucleotides line up with TRBD2. Germline V CDR1 and CDR2: SGHNT, YENEEA. The CDR3 runs 15 residues. Trimming at V came to 1 base and at J to 2 bases, leaving 1 base not matched to a gene. The DNA of the CDR3 is TGTGCCAGCAGCTTAGCCGGGGGGGCCTACAATGAGCAGTTCTTC. Amino acids: CASSLAGGAYNEQFF.

This clone was counted a few times. CDR3: CASSLAPGGGLSSGNTIYF. CDR3 in DNA: TGTGCCAGCAGCTTAGCCCCGGGGGGGGGCTTGAGCTCTGGAAACACCATATATTTT. This chain uses TRBV7-6 with TRBJ1-3; tentatively, D is TRBD1 (6 bases). CDR3 size: 19 residues. V lost 0 bases to trimming and J lost 0 bases, with 18 bases between them. Germline CDR1 reads SGHVS; CDR2 reads FNYEAQ.

V is TRBV28 and J is TRBJ2-1, with 10 bases that match TRBD2. CDR3 size: 17 residues. Trimming at V came to 1 base and at J to 8 bases, leaving 11 bases not matched to a gene. In germline, CDR1 is MDHEN, CDR2 SYDVKM. CDR3 loop: CASSLFGSGRRSDEQFF. In DNA, the CDR3 is TGTGCCAGCAGTTTATTCGGTAGCGGGAGGCGAAGCGATGAGCAGTTCTTC.

The genes are TRBV4-2 and TRBJ1-5, with a weak D call TRBD1 (5 bases). Germline-derived CDR1 and CDR2 are LGHNA and YNFKEQ. The CDR3 consists of 15 residues. The germline V and J ends were trimmed by 1 base and 1 base, with 8 bases remaining between them. CDR3 loop: CASSQAGTSNQPQHF. The CDR3 nucleotides are TGTGCCAGCAGCCAAGCCGGGACCAGCAATCAGCCCCAGCATTTT.

This chain connects TRBV5-8 to TRBJ1-5, with D perhaps matching TRBD1 (6 bases). The germline V gene encodes CDR1 SGHTS and CDR2 YDEGEE. This CDR3 is 15 amino acids long. Trimming cost V 1 base and J 2 bases, with 10 bases left between them. The CDR3 protein is CASSLSGAGNQPQHF. The CDR3 coding sequence is TGTGCCAGCAGCTTGTCGGGGGCGGGCAATCAGCCCCAGCATTTT.